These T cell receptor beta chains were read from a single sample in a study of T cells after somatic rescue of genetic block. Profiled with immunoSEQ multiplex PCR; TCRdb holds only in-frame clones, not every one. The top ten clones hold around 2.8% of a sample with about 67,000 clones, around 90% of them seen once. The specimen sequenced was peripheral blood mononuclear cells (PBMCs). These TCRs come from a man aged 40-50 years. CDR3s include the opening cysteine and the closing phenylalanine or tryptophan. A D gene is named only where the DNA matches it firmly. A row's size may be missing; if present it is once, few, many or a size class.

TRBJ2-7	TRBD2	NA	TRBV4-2	TGTGCCAGCAGCCGGGGGGACTACTCCTACGAGCAGTACTTC	CASSRGDYSYEQYF
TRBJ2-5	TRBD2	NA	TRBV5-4	TGTGCCAGCAGCGCCGGGACTAGCGGGGAAAACCAAGAGACCCAGTACTTC	CASSAGTSGENQETQYF
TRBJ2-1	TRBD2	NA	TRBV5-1	TGCGCCAGCAGCTTGGCGGCGGGGGTGTACAATGAGCAGTTCTTC	CASSLAAGVYNEQFF
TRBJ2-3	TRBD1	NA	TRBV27	TGTGCCAGCAGTCCCTGGCAGGGGGCTAACACAGATACGCAGTATTTT	CASSPWQGANTDTQYF
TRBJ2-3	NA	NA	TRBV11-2	TGTGCCAGCAGCTTAGGAAGGGGACCGATCTCCGCCTCTACGCAGTATTTT	CASSLGRGPISASTQYF
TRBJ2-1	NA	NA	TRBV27	TGTGCCAGCAGACGCTTCCTTGAGGCGGGGGCGTACAATGAGCAGTTCTTC	CASRRFLEAGAYNEQFF
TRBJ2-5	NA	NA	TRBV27	TGTGCCAGCAGTACCGCGGGGCCCTGGTACCAAGAGACCCAGTACTTC	CASSTAGPWYQETQYF
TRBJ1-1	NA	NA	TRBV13	TGTGCCAGCAGCTTACCCAGGCAACAAGCTTTCTTT	CASSLPRQQAFF
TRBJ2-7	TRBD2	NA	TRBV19	TGTGCCAGTAGCCGCGGGGGGCGGGAGCCCCTCGAGCAGTACTTC	CASSRGGREPLEQYF
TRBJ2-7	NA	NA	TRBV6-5	TGTGCCAGCCAGGTGGCCACAGGCGGCGAGCAGTACTTC	CASQVATGGEQYF
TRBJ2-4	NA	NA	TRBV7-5	TGTGCCAGCCTCGCCAGGGGGCGTTTCTGTAACATTCAGTACTTC	CASLARGRFCNIQYF
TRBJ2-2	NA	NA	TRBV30	TGTGCCTGGAAAACAACAAGGGTTGGCACCGGGGAGCTGTTTTTT	CAWKTTRVGTGELFF
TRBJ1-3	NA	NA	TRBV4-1	TGCGCCAGCAGCCAAGTAGGCAGGGGTTCTGGAAACACCATATATTTT	CASSQVGRGSGNTIYF
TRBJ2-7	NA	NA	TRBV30	TGTGCCTGGACCGGTAGGGTCCGGTACGAGCAGTACTTC	CAWTGRVRYEQYF
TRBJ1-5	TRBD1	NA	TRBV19	TGTGCCAGTAAAGAGAGGGACAGGGAGGGTCAGCCCCAGCATTTT	CASKERDREGQPQHF
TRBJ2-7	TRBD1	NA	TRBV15	TGTGCCACCAGCACCTCACCCGCGGGACAGGGCTACGAGCAGTACTTC	CATSTSPAGQGYEQYF
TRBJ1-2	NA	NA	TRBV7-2	TGTGCCAGCAGCTTAATGCCGGGATCTCAACTTGGCTACACCTTC	CASSLMPGSQLGYTF
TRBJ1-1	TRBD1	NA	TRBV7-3	TGTGCCAGCAGCTCGGGGACAGGGTGGACTGAAGCTTTCTTT	CASSSGTGWTEAFF
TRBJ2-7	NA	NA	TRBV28	TGTGCCAGCAGTGTGGTCAGGAGGGCCTACGAGCAGTACTTC	CASSVVRRAYEQYF
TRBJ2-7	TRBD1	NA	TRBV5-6	TGTGCCAGCAGCTTGGTTTGGGCAGGGGGCGGTGCCTACGAGCAGTACTTC	CASSLVWAGGGAYEQYF
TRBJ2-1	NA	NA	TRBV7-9	TGTGCCAGCAGCTTAAACAATGAGCAGTTCTTC	CASSLNNEQFF
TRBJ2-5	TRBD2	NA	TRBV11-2	TGTGCCAGCAGCCCGGGAGCTAGCGGGAGGGCGGAGACCCAGTACTTC	CASSPGASGRAETQYF
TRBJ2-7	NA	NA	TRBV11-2	TGTGCCAGCACCTCGTCTTTTTACGAGCAGTACTTC	CASTSSFYEQYF
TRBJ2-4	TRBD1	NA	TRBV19	TGTGCCAGTAGACTAGGACAGGGGAAAAAAAACATTCAGTACTTC	CASRLGQGKKNIQYF
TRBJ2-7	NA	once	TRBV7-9	TGTGCCAGCAGCTTAGTTGGGGCAGCAAGCGAGCAGTACTTC	CASSLVGAASEQYF
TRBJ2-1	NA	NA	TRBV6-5	TGTGCCAGCAGTTACCGGAGGGCGGATGAGCAGTTCTTC	CASSYRRADEQFF
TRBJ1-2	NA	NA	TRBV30	TGTGCCTGGAGTGTAAGCCCTTTTGGTGGCTACACCTTC	CAWSVSPFGGYTF
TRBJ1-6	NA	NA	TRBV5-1	TGCGCCAGCAGCTTGGAAACAAATTCACCCCTCCACTTT	CASSLETNSPLHF
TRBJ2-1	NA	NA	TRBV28	TGTGCCAGCAGTTTAGTGCAGGACCCACCCTACAATGAGCAGTTCTTC	CASSLVQDPPYNEQFF
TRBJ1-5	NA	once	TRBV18	TGTGCCAGCTCACCACCGGGGACGAGGGGCAATCAGCCCCAGCATTTT	CASSPPGTRGNQPQHF